This section outlines one T cell receptor beta chain sequence together with its context. Other DNA sequences in this specimen translate into the identical CDR3. The sample originates from a study of cytomegalovirus exposure and HLA in healthy donors. Using immunoSEQ multiplex PCR, the repertoire was profiled, and TCRdb retains in-frame clones only, with some absent. The data contain 300,000 to 400,000 clones, just over 85% of them singletons. The sequencing sample was made of PBMCs. The TCR originated in a woman aged 18-35 years in good health and CMV-seronegative.

CDR3 in amino acids: CASRANEQFF. Here the CDR3 DNA reads TGTGCCAGCAGGGCTAATGAGCAGTTCTTC. This rearrangement joins TRBV2 to TRBJ2-1; D is unclear. Germline V lookup: CDR1 SNHLY, CDR2 FYNNEI. V gave up 6 bases and J gave up 7 bases, with 4 bases separating them. This CDR3 is built from 10 residues.